The 30 T cell receptor beta chains below come from one sample, sequenced in a study of breast tumors, draining lymph nodes, adjacent tissues. TCRdb re-called the multiplex PCR reads through MiXCR, storing one row per CDR3 protein. The sample holds some 53,000 distinct CDR3 sequences, around 40% seen once. The sequencing sample was made of breast tumor tissue. These TCRs come from a female donor with breast cancer. Some clones in this sample may be carry-over from other donors' samples.

In this sample, this clonotype turned up once. The chain joins TRBV24-1 to TRBJ1-2, with unresolved D. Between the trimmed V and J ends, which lost 5 bases and 0 bases, there was a span of 30 bases. This CDR3 has 21 residues. CDR1 KGHDR and CDR2 SFDVKD come from the germline V gene. As DNA, the CDR3 is TGTGCCACCAGTGTCCCTTTTAGAGTGGCCATATTCTTATGTGCTAACTATGGCTACACCTTC. Translating gives CATSVPFRVAIFLCANYGYTF.

A few counts support this clonotype. A clone one base away is much larger, so this may be a read error. The rearrangement joins TRBV5-4 to TRBJ2-7, with unresolved D. CDR3 length: 16 residues. Trimming took off 0 bases at V and 7 bases at J, with 20 bases between the two ends. CDR1 and CDR2 from the germline V gene are SGHNT and YYREEE (reference sequence). CDR3 region: CASSLGLATDRKEQYF. The CDR3 bases are TGTGCCAGCAGCTTGGGGTTGGCAACCGACCGTAAAGAGCAGTACTTC.

This clonotype was detected many times. The V call is TRBV5-1, the J call TRBJ2-1; no reliable D call. The germline V gene has CDR1 SGHRS and CDR2 YFSETQ. V was shortened by 2 bases and J by 3 bases, with 0 bases between the two germline ends. The CDR3 is 11 residues long. The CDR3 DNA follows: TGCGCCAGCAGCTTCTACAATGAGCAGTTCTTC. It specifies CASSFYNEQFF.

Ten or more counts support this clonotype. The V call is TRBV7-9, the J call TRBJ2-2; 11 bases line up with TRBD2. The CDR3 consists of 18 residues. Germline loops: CDR1 SEHNR, CDR2 FQNEAQ (reference sequence). V trimming: 5 bases; J trimming: 2 bases; junction bases outside the gene matches: 10. The CDR3 reads CASSGIAGGPSNTGELFF. The CDR3 DNA reads as TGTGCCAGCAGCGGGATAGCGGGAGGGCCGTCTAACACCGGGGAGCTGTTTTTT.

At least ten counts were recorded for this clonotype. The chain couples TRBV20-1 to TRBJ2-7, with D possibly being TRBD2 (6 bases). Germline-derived CDR1 and CDR2 are DFQATT and SNEGSKA (reference sequence). The CDR3 contains 14 residues. Trimming cost V 3 bases and J 0 bases, with 12 bases left between them. The chain's CDR3 is CSARSGENSYEQYF. The DNA of the CDR3 is TGCAGTGCTAGGTCGGGGGAGAACTCCTACGAGCAGTACTTC.

Many counts were recorded for this clonotype. This chain joins TRBV6-2 or TRBV6-3 and TRBJ2-2; D perhaps matches TRBD2 (5 bases). Germline loops: CDR1 MNHEY, CDR2 SVGEGT. The length of the CDR3 is 15 residues. V gave up 0 bases and J gave up 0 bases, with 5 bases separating them. CDR3 region: CASSYSLANTGELFF. The CDR3 nucleotides are TGTGCCAGCAGTTACTCACTAGCGAACACCGGGGAGCTGTTTTTT.

This clonotype was recorded only once. The gene calls are TRBV7-9 and TRBJ2-1, with TRBD2 matching 12 bases. The germline CDR1 and CDR2 sequences are SEHNR and FQNEAQ (reference sequence). The CDR3 is made up of 15 amino acids. The V and J ends lost 5 bases and 7 bases, in that order; junction bases with no gene match: 6. The CDR3, as DNA: TGTGCCAGCAGCCTAAGACTAGCGGGAGCTAATGAGCAGTTCTTC. As protein: CASSLRLAGANEQFF.

This clonotype showed up many times. The V gene is TRBV12-3 or TRBV12-4, the J gene TRBJ1-1; D not resolved. V gave up 3 bases and J gave up 0 bases, with 8 bases separating them. This CDR3 has 14 residues. CDR3 residues: CASSLGTMNTEAFF. DNA of the CDR3: TGTGCCAGCAGTTTGGGAACTATGAACACTGAAGCTTTCTTT.

As regards this clonotype: Relative to the germline gene, one junction end is altered; a read error may explain this. V is TRBV5-6 and J is TRBJ1-2; D not resolved. The CDR3 spans 13 residues. Germline V gene sequence: CDR1 SGHDT, CDR2 YYEEEE. CDR3 protein: CASHLTASYGYAF. CDR3 coding DNA: TGTGCCAGTCACCTAACAGCTTCGTATGGCTACGCCTTC.

In the case of this clonotype: One end of the junction is discordant with germline, which a read error may explain. The chain has TRBV2 and TRBJ1-1; 10 bases are a match to TRBD1. CDR1 and CDR2 (germline): SNHLY, FYNNEI. This CDR3 comprises 14 residues. CDR3 protein: CASTETGGNTEAFF. DNA of the CDR3: TGTGCTAGCACTGAGACAGGGGGCAACACTGAAGCTTTCTTT. Complete variable domain (other parts from reference TRBV2 and TRBJ1-1): EPEVTQTPSHQVTQMGQEVILRCVPISNHLYFYWYRQILGQKVEFLVSFYNNEISEKSEIFDDQFSVERPDGSNFTLKIRSTKLEDSAMYFCASTETGGNTEAFFGQGTRLTVV.

This clonotype was observed many times. V is TRBV6-1 and J is TRBJ1-5; 10 positions match TRBD1. V was pared by 7 bases and J by 3 bases, with 6 bases of the junction left unmatched. Looked up from germline, CDR1 is MNHNS and CDR2 is SASEGT. The CDR3 has 15 residues. The CDR3 is CASTNDRGPNQPQHF. Written as DNA, the CDR3 is TGTGCCAGCACTAATGACAGGGGGCCCAATCAGCCCCAGCATTTT.

Many counts were recorded for this clonotype. The rearrangement joins TRBV6-5 to TRBJ1-2; D unresolved. The CDR3 extends over 13 amino acids. Trimming pared 6 bases from V and 7 bases from J, leaving 15 bases between. Germline assignment: CDR1 MNHEY and CDR2 SVGAGI. The CDR3 region is CASSFTNVGGYTF. CDR3 coding DNA: TGTGCCAGCAGCTTTACGAATGTTGGTGGCTACACCTTC.

This rearrangement joins TRBV20-1 to TRBJ2-2; possibly TRBD1 for D (5 bases). There are 13 residues in the CDR3. Germline lookup yields CDR1 DFQATT and CDR2 SNEGSKA (reference sequence). The V and J ends lost 6 bases and 7 bases respectively, with 15 bases between them. In nucleotides, the CDR3 is TGCAGTGCCAGGGCAGGCCTACGCGGGGAGCTGTTTTTT. Translation: CSARAGLRGELFF.

In this sample, this clonotype turned up many times. A much larger clonotype is one base distant, so this may be a read error. The CDR3, as DNA: TGTGCCAGCAGCTTAGGCGGGAGGGCCGCCTACGAGCAGTACTTC. This encodes CASSLGGRAAYEQYF. The gene calls are TRBV11-2 and TRBJ2-7; 9 nucleotides match TRBD2. Germline V CDR1 and CDR2: SGHAT, FQNNGV. V was pared by 1 base and J by 2 bases, with 3 bases of the junction left unmatched. This CDR3 is built from 15 residues.

This clonotype has ten or more counts. V usage is TRBV3-1 and J usage is TRBJ2-1, with D perhaps TRBD2 (5 bases). The CDR3 contains 16 residues. With 0 bases removed from V and 0 bases from J, the gap between germline ends came to 9 bases. Germline CDR1 and CDR2: LGHDT and YNNKEL (reference sequence). The CDR3 DNA sequence: TGTGCCAGCAGCCAAGAAGATCGGGGCTCCTACAATGAGCAGTTCTTC. It specifies CASSQEDRGSYNEQFF.

This clonotype was observed many times. This chain joins TRBV12-3 or TRBV12-4 and TRBJ2-7; D possibly uses TRBD1 or TRBD2 (5 bases each). The CDR3 is made up of 11 amino acids. V gave up 8 bases and J gave up 5 bases, with 10 bases separating them. In DNA, the CDR3 is TGTGCCAGCCGGAGAGGGGACGAGCAGTACTTC. Protein: CASRRGDEQYF.

V gene TRBV7-8 combines with J gene TRBJ1-4; D is unresolved. CDR3 length: 16 residues. V was trimmed by 5 bases and J by 0 bases, leaving 13 bases between them. Germline V gene sequence: CDR1 SGHVS, CDR2 FQNEAQ. The CDR3 is CASSHDMKPTNEKLFF. DNA for the CDR3: TGTGCCAGCAGCCACGACATGAAACCAACTAATGAAAAACTGTTTTTT.

The table lists this clonotype with a few counts. The chain carries TRBV5-1 and TRBJ1-4, with 7 bases that match TRBD1. Trimming took 1 base from V and 8 from J; bases not matched to a gene: 8. Germline V gene lookup returns CDR1 SGHRS and CDR2 YFSETQ. The CDR3 covers 15 residues. CDR3 DNA sequence: TGCGCCAGCAGCTTGATGACAGGGTACTTCGAAAAACTGTTTTTT. Translated: CASSLMTGYFEKLFF.

At least ten counts were recorded for this clonotype. CDR3: CASVQRESEFF. The CDR3 DNA follows: TGTGCCAGCGTTCAGCGGGAGTCGGAGTTCTTC. J is TRBJ2-1 and V is TRBV6-1; TRBD2 matches 8 bases. The CDR3 sequence is 11 residues long. From germline, CDR1 is MNHNS and CDR2 SASEGT. The V gene end was trimmed by 8 bases and the J gene end by 14 bases; junction bases not matched to a gene: 8.

This clonotype was counted at least ten times. V gene TRBV19 combines with J gene TRBJ1-3; 8 bases fit TRBD1. Germline CDR1 reads LNHDA; CDR2 reads SQIVND (reference sequence). J was trimmed by 0 bases and V by 10 bases; bases with no gene match: 5. This CDR3 comprises 14 residues. The CDR3 reads CATHRGTSGNTIYF. Written as DNA, the CDR3 is TGTGCCACCCACAGGGGGACCTCTGGAAACACCATATATTTT.

This clonotype was recorded once. The genes are TRBV7-8 and TRBJ2-7; TRBD2 matches at 11 bases. The CDR3 is made up of 13 amino acids. Looked up from germline, CDR1 is SGHVS and CDR2 is FQNEAQ. J lost 7 bases, V lost 5 bases, and 4 bases had no gene match. The CDR3 region is CASSPLAGGEQYF. CDR3 sequence (DNA): TGTGCCAGCAGCCCCCTAGCGGGAGGTGAGCAGTACTTC.

Details on this clonotype: Since a much larger clone is just one base distant, this may be a read error. The chain joins TRBV20-1 to TRBJ1-5; possible D gene TRBD1, 5 bases. CDR1 is DFQATT, CDR2 SNEGSKA, per germline (reference sequence). Trimming took 0 bases from V and 4 from J, leaving 19 bases between them. The CDR3 contains 17 residues. The CDR3 bases are TGCAGTGCTAGAGATAGGAGAAAGGGGACCCCGAATCAGCCCCAGCATTTT. It is translated as CSARDRRKGTPNQPQHF.

This chain links TRBV24-1 with TRBJ2-7; 7 bases align to TRBD1. V was clipped by 5 bases and J by 3 bases; unmatched bases: 12. The germline gives CDR1 KGHDR, CDR2 SFDVKD. The CDR3 spans 16 residues. CDR3: CATSGTSGTDFYEQYF. The CDR3 region has the DNA TGTGCCACCAGTGGTACTTCCGGGACAGACTTCTACGAGCAGTACTTC.

The V gene is TRBV24-1, the J gene TRBJ1-2; the match to TRBD1 covers 10 bases. The CDR3 has 14 amino acids. V shed 5 bases, J shed 6 bases, and the junction held 5 bases outside the gene matches. Germline V lookup: CDR1 KGHDR, CDR2 SFDVKD. The CDR3 DNA is TGTGCCACCAGTGCCGGGGGACAGGGGAATGGCTACACCTTC. Amino acids: CATSAGGQGNGYTF.

This clonotype came up a few times. The final CDR3 position lacks the conserved phenylalanine or tryptophan, pointing to a likely read error. The V call is TRBV27, the J call TRBJ2-1, with 10 positions matching TRBD2. Germline values: CDR1 MNHEY, CDR2 SMNVEV (reference sequence). CDR3 size: 17 residues. With V trimmed by 0 bases and J by 8 bases, 10 bases remained unmatched. CDR3 protein: CASSLSRVAGGMDEQFS. For the CDR3, the DNA is TGTGCCAGCAGTTTATCAAGGGTAGCGGGAGGTATGGATGAGCAGTTCTCC.

This clonotype has at least ten counts. The J gene is TRBJ1-5, the V gene TRBV18, with D maybe TRBD1 (5 bases). V shed 2 bases and J shed 2 bases, with 10 bases lying between them. Germline assignment: CDR1 KGHSH and CDR2 LQKENI. The CDR3 runs 15 residues. CDR3 nucleotide sequence: TGTGCCAGCTCACCAACCCGACAGCGCAATCAGCCCCAGCATTTT. Translating it yields CASSPTRQRNQPQHF.

About this clonotype: Lacking the conserved final phenylalanine or tryptophan, this CDR3 likely reflects a read error. This chain joins TRBV2 and TRBJ2-6; D remains ambiguous. This CDR3 has 13 residues. Looked up from germline, CDR1 is SNHLY and CDR2 is FYNNEI. CDR3 region: CASSYGGANVLTL. In DNA, the CDR3 is TGCGCCAGCAGTTATGGTGGGGCCAACGTCCTGACTCTC.

The chain combines TRBV29-1 with TRBJ2-7, with 9 bases fitting TRBD1. CDR1 SQVTM and CDR2 ANQGSEA come from the germline V gene. The CDR3 contains 11 residues. V gave up 8 bases and J gave up 3 bases; unmatched junction bases: 2. CDR3 loop: CSLGQGYEQYF. In DNA form, the CDR3 reads TGCAGCTTGGGACAGGGCTACGAGCAGTACTTC.

The gene calls are TRBV28 and TRBJ1-6, with 8 bases aligning to TRBD1. J gave up 10 bases and V 6 bases, and 11 bases lay outside the gene matches. The CDR3 is made up of 15 amino acids. The V gene's germline CDR1 is MDHEN and CDR2 SYDVKM. The CDR3 nucleotides are TGTGCCAGCAGGCCCAGGACAGGGACGGGATCACCCCTCCACTTT. The encoded protein is CASRPRTGTGSPLHF.

The table lists this clonotype with many counts. The chain recombines TRBV6-5 with TRBJ2-1; D is unclear. Trimming pared 5 bases from V and 7 bases from J, leaving 12 bases between. This CDR3 region has 13 residues. The germline V gene encodes CDR1 MNHEY and CDR2 SVGAGI. The CDR3 reads CASSTPPRNEQFF. The CDR3 nucleotides read TGTGCCAGCAGTACCCCCCCCCGGAATGAGCAGTTCTTC.